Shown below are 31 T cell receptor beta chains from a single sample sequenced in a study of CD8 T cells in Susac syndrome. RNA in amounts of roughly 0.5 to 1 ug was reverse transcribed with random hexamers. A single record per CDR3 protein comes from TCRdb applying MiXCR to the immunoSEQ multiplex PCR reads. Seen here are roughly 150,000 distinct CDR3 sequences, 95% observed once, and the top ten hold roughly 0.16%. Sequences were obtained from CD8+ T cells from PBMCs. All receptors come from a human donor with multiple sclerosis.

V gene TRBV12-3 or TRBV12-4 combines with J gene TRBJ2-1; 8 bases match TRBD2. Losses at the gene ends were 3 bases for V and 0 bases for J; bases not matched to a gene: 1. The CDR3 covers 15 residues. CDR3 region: CASSFRGGSYNEQFF. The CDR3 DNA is TGTGCCAGCAGTTTCCGGGGGGGCTCCTACAATGAGCAGTTCTTC.

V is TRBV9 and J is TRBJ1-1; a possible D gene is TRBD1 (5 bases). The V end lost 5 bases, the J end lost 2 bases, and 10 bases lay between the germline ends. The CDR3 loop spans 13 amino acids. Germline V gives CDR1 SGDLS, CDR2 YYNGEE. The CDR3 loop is CASSMGVNTEAFF. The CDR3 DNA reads TGTGCCAGCAGTATGGGGGTCAACACTGAAGCTTTCTTT. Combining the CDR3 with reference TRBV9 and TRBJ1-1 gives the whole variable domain DSGVTQTPKHLITATGQRVTLRCSPRSGDLSVYWYQQSLDQGLQFLIQYYNGEERAKGNILERFSAQQFPDLHSELNLSSLELGDSALYFCASSMGVNTEAFFGQGTRLTVV.

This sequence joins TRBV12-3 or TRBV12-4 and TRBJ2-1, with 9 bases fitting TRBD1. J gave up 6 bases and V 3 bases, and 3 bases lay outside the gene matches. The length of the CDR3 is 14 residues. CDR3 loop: CASSLGTGINEQFF. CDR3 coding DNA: TGTGCCAGCAGTTTGGGGACAGGGATCAATGAGCAGTTCTTC.

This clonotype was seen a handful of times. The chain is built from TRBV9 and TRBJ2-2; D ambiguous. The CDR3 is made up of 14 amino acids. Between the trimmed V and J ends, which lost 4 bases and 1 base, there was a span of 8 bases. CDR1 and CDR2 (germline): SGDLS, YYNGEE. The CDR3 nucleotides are TGTGCCAGCAGCCGAACACAGAACACCGGGGAGCTGTTTTTT. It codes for CASSRTQNTGELFF.

The CDR3: CSMTSGGANEQFF. CDR3 DNA: TGCAGCATGACTAGCGGGGGGGCCAATGAGCAGTTCTTC. J is TRBJ2-1 and V is TRBV29-1, with 14 bases fitting TRBD2. CDR1 and CDR2 from the germline V gene are SQVTM and ANQGSEA. This CDR3 spans 13 amino acids. Germline trimming cut 8 bases from V and 6 bases from J; bases unmatched to any gene: 3.

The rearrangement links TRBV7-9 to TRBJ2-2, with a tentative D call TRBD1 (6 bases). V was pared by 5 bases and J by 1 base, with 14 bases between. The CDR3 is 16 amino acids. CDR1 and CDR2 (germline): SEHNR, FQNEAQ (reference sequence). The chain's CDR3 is CASSPEGTLNTGELFF. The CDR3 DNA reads TGTGCCAGCAGCCCCGAGGGGACACTGAACACCGGGGAGCTGTTTTTT.

CDR3 sequence reads: CSVELRGSYEQYV. CDR3 coding DNA: TGCAGCGTTGAGTTACGGGGCTCCTACGAGCAGTACGTC. V usage is TRBV29-1 and J usage is TRBJ2-7; tentative D call: TRBD2 (5 bases). V lost 3 bases, J lost 0 bases, and 9 bases lay in between. CDR1 and CDR2 from the germline V gene are SQVTM and ANQGSEA. This CDR3 is built from 13 residues.

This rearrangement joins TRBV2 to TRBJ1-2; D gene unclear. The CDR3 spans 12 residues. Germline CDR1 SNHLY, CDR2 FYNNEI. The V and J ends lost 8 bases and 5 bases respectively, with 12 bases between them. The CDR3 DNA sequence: TGTGCCAGCCCCGATGAGGTTTATGGCTACACCTTC. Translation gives CASPDEVYGYTF.

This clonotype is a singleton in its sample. Here the CDR3 reads CASRQRGNTEAFF. DNA of the CDR3: TGTGCCAGCAGGCAAAGGGGGAACACTGAAGCTTTCTTT. The V and J genes are TRBV25-1 and TRBJ1-1, with a tentative D call TRBD1 (5 bases). CDR3 length: 13 residues. Germline values: CDR1 MGHDK, CDR2 SYGVNS. V lost 6 bases, J lost 1 base, and 9 bases lay in between. The full variable domain, completed using reference TRBV25-1 and TRBJ1-1, is EADIYQTPRYLVIGTGKKITLECSQTMGHDKMYWYQQDPGMELHLIHYSYGVNSTEKGDLSSESTVSRIRTEHFPLTLESARPSHTSQYLCASRQRGNTEAFFGQGTRLTVV.

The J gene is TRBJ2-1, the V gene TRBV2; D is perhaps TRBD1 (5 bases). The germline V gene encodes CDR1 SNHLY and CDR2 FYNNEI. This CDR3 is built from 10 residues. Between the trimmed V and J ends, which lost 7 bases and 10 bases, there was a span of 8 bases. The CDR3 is CASIGAEQFF. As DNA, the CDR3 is TGTGCCAGCATTGGGGCAGAGCAGTTCTTC.

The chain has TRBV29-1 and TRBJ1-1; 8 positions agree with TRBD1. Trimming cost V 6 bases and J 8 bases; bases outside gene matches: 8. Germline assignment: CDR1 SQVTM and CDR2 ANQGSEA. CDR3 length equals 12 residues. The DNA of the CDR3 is TGCAGCGTCCCTGATGGACAGGGAGAAGCTTTCTTT. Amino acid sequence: CSVPDGQGEAFF.

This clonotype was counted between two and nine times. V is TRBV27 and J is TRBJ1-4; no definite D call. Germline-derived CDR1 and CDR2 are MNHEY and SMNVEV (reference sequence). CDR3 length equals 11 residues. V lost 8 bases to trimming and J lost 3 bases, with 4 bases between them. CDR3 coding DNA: TGTGCCAGCGGCTCTAATGAAAAACTGTTTTTT. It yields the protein CASGSNEKLFF. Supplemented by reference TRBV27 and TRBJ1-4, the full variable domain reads EAQVTQNPRYLITVTGKKLTVTCSQNMNHEYMSWYRQDPGLGLRQIYYSMNVEVTDKGDVPEGYKVSRKEKRNFPLILESPSPNQTSLYFCASGSNEKLFFGSGTQLSVL.

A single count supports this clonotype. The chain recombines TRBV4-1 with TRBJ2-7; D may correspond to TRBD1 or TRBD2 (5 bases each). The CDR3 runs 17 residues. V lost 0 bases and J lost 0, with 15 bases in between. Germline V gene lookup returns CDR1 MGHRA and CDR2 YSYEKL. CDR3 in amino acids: CASSQERVAGSSYEQYF. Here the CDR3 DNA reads TGCGCCAGCAGCCAAGAACGAGTCGCAGGGAGCTCCTACGAGCAGTACTTC.

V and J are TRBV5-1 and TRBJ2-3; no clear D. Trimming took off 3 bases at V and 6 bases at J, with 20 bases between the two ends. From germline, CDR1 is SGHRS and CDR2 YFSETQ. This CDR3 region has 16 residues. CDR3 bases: TGCGCCAGCAGCTATTCGGCTAGTCGTTCCGCGGATACGCAGTATTTT. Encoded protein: CASSYSASRSADTQYF.

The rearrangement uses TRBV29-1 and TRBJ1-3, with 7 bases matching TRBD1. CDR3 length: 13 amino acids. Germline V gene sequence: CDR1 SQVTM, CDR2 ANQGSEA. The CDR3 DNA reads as TGCATCAAACCGGGACAGCCTGGAAACACCATATATTTT. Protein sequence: CIKPGQPGNTIYF.

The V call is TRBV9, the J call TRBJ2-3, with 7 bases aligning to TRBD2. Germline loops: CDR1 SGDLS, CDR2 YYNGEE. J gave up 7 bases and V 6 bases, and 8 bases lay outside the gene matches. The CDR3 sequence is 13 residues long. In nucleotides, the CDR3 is TGTGCCAGCACCGGCCTCGGGAGGAATACGCAGTATTTT. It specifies CASTGLGRNTQYF.

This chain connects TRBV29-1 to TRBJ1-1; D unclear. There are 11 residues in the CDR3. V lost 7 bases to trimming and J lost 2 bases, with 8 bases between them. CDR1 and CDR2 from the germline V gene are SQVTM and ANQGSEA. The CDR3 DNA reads TGCAGCGGGGGTATTAACACTGAAGCTTTCTTT. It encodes CSGGINTEAFF.

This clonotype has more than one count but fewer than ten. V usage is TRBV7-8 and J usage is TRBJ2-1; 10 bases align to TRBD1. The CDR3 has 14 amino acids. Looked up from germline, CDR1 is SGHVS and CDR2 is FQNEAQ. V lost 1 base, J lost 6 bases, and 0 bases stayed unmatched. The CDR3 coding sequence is TGTGCCAGCAGCTTAGGGACAGGGGGCAATGAGCAGTTCTTC. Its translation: CASSLGTGGNEQFF.

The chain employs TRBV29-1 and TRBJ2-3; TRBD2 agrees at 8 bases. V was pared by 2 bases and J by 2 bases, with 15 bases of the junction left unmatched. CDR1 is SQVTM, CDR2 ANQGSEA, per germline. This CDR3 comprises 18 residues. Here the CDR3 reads CSVESQGISGAITDTQYF. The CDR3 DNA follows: TGCAGCGTTGAATCCCAGGGAATTAGCGGGGCGATCACAGATACGCAGTATTTT.

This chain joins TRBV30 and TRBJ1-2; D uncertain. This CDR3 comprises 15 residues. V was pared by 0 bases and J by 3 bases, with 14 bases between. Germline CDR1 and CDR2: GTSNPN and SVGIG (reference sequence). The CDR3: CAWSVLNNVDYGYTF. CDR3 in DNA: TGTGCCTGGAGTGTACTTAACAATGTGGACTATGGCTACACCTTC.

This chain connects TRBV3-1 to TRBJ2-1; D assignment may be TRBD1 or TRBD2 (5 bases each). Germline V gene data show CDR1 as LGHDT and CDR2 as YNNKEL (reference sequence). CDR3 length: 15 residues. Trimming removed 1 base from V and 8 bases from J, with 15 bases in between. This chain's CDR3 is CASSQGHGARDEQFF. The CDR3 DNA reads TGTGCCAGCAGCCAAGGCCACGGGGCTAGGGATGAGCAGTTCTTC.

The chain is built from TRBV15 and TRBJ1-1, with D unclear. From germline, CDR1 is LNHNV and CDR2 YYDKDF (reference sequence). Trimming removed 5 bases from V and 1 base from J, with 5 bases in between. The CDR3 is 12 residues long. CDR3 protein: CATSGRNTEAFF. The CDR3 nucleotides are TGTGCCACCAGCGGGCGGAACACTGAAGCTTTCTTT. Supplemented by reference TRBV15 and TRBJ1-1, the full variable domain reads DAMVIQNPRYQVTQFGKPVTLSCSQTLNHNVMYWYQQKSSQAPKLLFHYYDKDFNNEADTPDNFQSRRPNTSFCFLDIRSPGLGDTAMYLCATSGRNTEAFFGQGTRLTVV.

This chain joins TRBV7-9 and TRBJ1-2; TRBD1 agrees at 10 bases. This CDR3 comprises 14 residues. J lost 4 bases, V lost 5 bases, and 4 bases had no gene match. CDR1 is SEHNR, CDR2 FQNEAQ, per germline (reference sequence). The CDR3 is CASSGTGEAYGYTF. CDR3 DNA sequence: TGTGCCAGCAGCGGGACAGGGGAGGCCTATGGCTACACCTTC.

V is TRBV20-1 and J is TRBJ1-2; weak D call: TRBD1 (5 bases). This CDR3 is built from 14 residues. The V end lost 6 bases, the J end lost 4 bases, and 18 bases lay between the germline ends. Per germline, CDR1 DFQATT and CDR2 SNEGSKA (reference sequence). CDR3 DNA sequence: TGCAGTGCACCTCGGGGGGGATTAAGCTATGGCTACACCTTC. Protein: CSAPRGGLSYGYTF.

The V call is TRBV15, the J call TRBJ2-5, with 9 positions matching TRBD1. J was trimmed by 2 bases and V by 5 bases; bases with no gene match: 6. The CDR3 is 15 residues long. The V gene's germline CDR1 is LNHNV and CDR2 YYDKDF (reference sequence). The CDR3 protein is CATSPDRGGQETQYF. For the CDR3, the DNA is TGTGCCACCAGCCCGGACAGGGGTGGACAAGAGACCCAGTACTTC.

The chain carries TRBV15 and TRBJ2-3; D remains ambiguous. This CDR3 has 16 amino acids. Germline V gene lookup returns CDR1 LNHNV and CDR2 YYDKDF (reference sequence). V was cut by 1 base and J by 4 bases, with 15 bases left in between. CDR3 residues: CATSRVSGLPPDTQYF. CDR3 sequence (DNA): TGTGCCACCAGCAGAGTGTCCGGATTGCCACCAGATACGCAGTATTTT.

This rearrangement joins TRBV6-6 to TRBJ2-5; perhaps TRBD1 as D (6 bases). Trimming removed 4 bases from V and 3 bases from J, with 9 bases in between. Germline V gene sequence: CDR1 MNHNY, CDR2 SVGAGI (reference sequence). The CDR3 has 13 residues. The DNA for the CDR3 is TGTGCCAGCAGTTTCGGGACAAAAGAGACCCAGTACTTC. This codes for CASSFGTKETQYF.

The CDR3 is CATSDLKGVDEQYF. The CDR3 DNA is TGTGCCACCAGTGATTTAAAAGGGGTCGACGAGCAGTACTTC. V gene TRBV24-1 combines with J gene TRBJ2-7; the D gene is possibly TRBD1 (5 bases). CDR1 is KGHDR and CDR2 is SFDVKD in the germline V gene. The ends were cut back, 1 base at V and 5 bases at J, with 11 bases in the middle. This CDR3 contains 14 residues.

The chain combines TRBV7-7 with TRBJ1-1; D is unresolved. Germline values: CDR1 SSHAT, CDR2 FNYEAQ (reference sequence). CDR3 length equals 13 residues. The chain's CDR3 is CASSKGSNTEAFF. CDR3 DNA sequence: TGTGCTAGTAGTAAAGGATCGAACACTGAAGCTTTCTTT.

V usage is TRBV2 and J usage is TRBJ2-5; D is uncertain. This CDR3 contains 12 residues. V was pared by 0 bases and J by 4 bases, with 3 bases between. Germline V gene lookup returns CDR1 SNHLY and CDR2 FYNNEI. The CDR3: CASSEARETQYF. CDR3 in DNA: TGTGCCAGCAGTGAAGCTCGAGAGACCCAGTACTTC.

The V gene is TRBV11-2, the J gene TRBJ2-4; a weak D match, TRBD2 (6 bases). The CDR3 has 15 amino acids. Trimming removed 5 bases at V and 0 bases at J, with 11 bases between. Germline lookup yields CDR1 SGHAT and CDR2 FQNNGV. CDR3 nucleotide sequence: TGTGCCAGCAGCCCGGGACTCATAGCCAAAAACATTCAGTACTTC. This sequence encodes CASSPGLIAKNIQYF.